Sequencing of this TCR beta chain was carried out in a study of OX40 agonist ivuxolimab in advanced cancers. The sampling schedule covered blood at baseline, cycle 4 day 1, and cycle 7 day 1. The CDR3 consists of 14 residues. The junction had 5 bases not matched to a gene; V was cut back by 8 bases and J by 3 bases. Per germline, CDR1 MGHRA and CDR2 YSYEKL. Findings and limits, study-wide: Expanded clones tended on average to be more numerous among CD8+ T cells than CD4+. The study observed clonal expansion of CD4+ and CD8+ blood T cells by week 6 at 0.1 to 3.0 mg/kg.

As to this clone: Its target is not known.

Using immunoSEQ multiplex PCR, the repertoire was profiled, and TCRdb retains in-frame clones only, with some absent. The repertoire holds about 55,000 clones, 88% seen once, with roughly 6.9% in the top ten. The input for sequencing was CD4+ or CD8+ T cells sorted from blood, taken in a trial of the OX40 agonist ivuxolimab. The TCR sequence derives from an adult with an advanced solid tumor such as melanoma, head and neck, liver or kidney cancer. The rearrangement uses TRBV4-1 and TRBJ2-2; 8 positions match TRBD1. This chain's CDR3 is CASGGQGYTGELFF. The CDR3 bases are TGCGCCAGCGGAGGACAGGGATACACCGGGGAGCTGTTTTTT.